These T cell receptor beta chains were read from a single sample in a study of radiotherapy plus CTLA-4 blockade in lung cancer. The protocol was immunoSEQ multiplex PCR, while the TCRdb copy is restricted to in-frame clones and leaves out a portion. The table has roughly 66,000 clones, approximately 83% seen once. The sequences come from peripheral blood, collected from a patient treated with radiotherapy plus ipilimumab. The receptors were sampled from a human donor with non-small cell lung cancer who had a partial response to radiotherapy plus ipilimumab. CDR3s include the opening cysteine and the closing phenylalanine or tryptophan. The order of the fields is D gene, clone size, J gene, V gene, CDR3 protein, CDR3 DNA. A D gene is named only where the DNA matches it firmly. Clone size is given for some rows only: seen once, a few or many times, or a class if the clone is expanded.

>TRBD2|few|TRBJ2-5|TRBV2
CASRSGGGQETQYF
TGTGCCAGCAGGAGCGGGGGGGGACAAGAGACCCAGTACTTC
>TRBD2|NA|TRBJ2-7|TRBV27
CASSSRTRTPYEQYF
TGTGCCAGCAGTTCTCGGACTAGGACCCCCTACGAGCAGTACTTC
>NA|NA|TRBJ2-3|TRBV30
CAWGPLAQRTDTQYF
TGTGCCTGGGGACCACTAGCTCAGCGCACAGATACGCAGTATTTT
>NA|NA|TRBJ2-7|TRBV5-1
CASSNARSYEQYF
TGCGCCAGCAGTAACGCCAGATCCTACGAGCAGTACTTC
>NA|NA|TRBJ1-1|TRBV7-3
CASSLKGDGTEAFF
TGTGCCAGCAGCTTAAAGGGGGACGGCACTGAAGCTTTCTTT
>TRBD2|NA|TRBJ2-2|TRBV29-1
CSVGRLAGVTPGELFF
TGCAGCGTTGGGCGACTAGCGGGAGTAACCCCCGGGGAGCTGTTTTTT
>TRBD1|NA|TRBJ2-5|TRBV9
CASSASGGRETQYF
TGTGCCAGCAGCGCCTCAGGGGGCAGAGAGACCCAGTACTTC
>TRBD1|NA|TRBJ2-2|TRBV19
CASSYRDRRTGELFF
TGTGCCAGTAGTTACCGGGACAGGAGAACCGGGGAGCTGTTTTTT
>TRBD1|NA|TRBJ2-7|TRBV9
CASSVVGQGDEQYF
TGTGCCAGCAGCGTAGTAGGACAGGGTGACGAGCAGTACTTC
>TRBD1|NA|TRBJ1-2|TRBV7-2
CASSQHSGTGDTF
TGTGCCAGCAGCCAGCACTCCGGGACAGGAGACACCTTC
>NA|NA|TRBJ2-1|TRBV20-1
CSARSYNEQFF
TGCAGTGCCCGGAGCTACAATGAGCAGTTCTTC
>TRBD2|NA|TRBJ2-1|TRBV6-1
CASSELGLAGAGNEQFF
TGTGCCAGCAGTGAACTGGGACTAGCGGGAGCAGGCAATGAGCAGTTCTTC
>TRBD2|NA|TRBJ2-7|TRBV29-1
CSVGYTPGLAGVPYEQYF
TGCAGCGTTGGCTACACTCCGGGACTAGCGGGAGTCCCCTACGAGCAGTACTTC
>NA|NA|TRBJ1-4|TRBV4-1
CASSPLGVSNEKLFF
TGCGCCAGCAGCCCCCTAGGGGTCTCCAATGAAAAACTGTTTTTT
>TRBD2|once|TRBJ2-3|TRBV6-5
CASSIKREIRDTQYF
TGTGCCAGCAGTATCAAGCGGGAGATCCGGGATACGCAGTATTTT
>TRBD1|NA|TRBJ2-7|TRBV28
CASRLGNRGREQYF
TGTGCCAGCAGATTAGGAAACAGGGGGCGAGAGCAGTACTTC
>NA|NA|TRBJ2-3|TRBV5-1
CASSTDRARRDITDTQYF
TGCGCCAGCAGCACCGACAGGGCGCGGCGGGATATCACAGATACGCAGTATTTT
>NA|NA|TRBJ2-1|TRBV28
CASSSLLPKEADEQFF
TGTGCCAGCAGTTCATTATTGCCCAAGGAGGCGGATGAGCAGTTCTTC
>TRBD2|once|TRBJ2-1|TRBV5-4
CASSLASGSYNEQFF
TGTGCCAGCAGCTTGGCTAGCGGCTCCTACAATGAGCAGTTCTTC
>NA|NA|TRBJ2-4|TRBV6-5
CASSYSQKNIQYF
TGTGCCAGCAGTTACTCACAAAAAAACATTCAGTACTTC
>TRBD1|NA|TRBJ2-1|TRBV19
CASSLDGTGYNEQFF
TGTGCCAGTAGTTTGGACGGGACAGGGTACAATGAGCAGTTCTTC
>NA|NA|TRBJ2-7|TRBV6-1
CASLLAGTGAHEQYF
TGTGCCAGCCTCCTTGCCGGGACTGGCGCCCACGAGCAGTACTTC
>TRBD1|NA|TRBJ2-2|TRBV9
CASSPKGQGGTGELFF
TGTGCCAGCAGCCCGAAGGGACAGGGAGGCACCGGGGAGCTGTTTTTT
>TRBD1|NA|TRBJ2-6|TRBV6-5
CASSLQGTGANVLTF
TGTGCCAGCAGTTTACAGGGGACTGGGGCCAACGTCCTGACTTTC
>TRBD1|once|TRBJ1-1|TRBV4-2
CASSQEDRAFSVAFF
TGTGCCAGCAGCCAAGAGGACAGGGCCTTTTCTGTGGCTTTCTTT
>NA|NA|TRBJ2-3|TRBV25-1
CASSEPRLFTDTQYF
TGTGCCAGCAGTGAACCCAGGTTGTTCACAGATACGCAGTATTTT
>TRBD1|few|TRBJ1-1|TRBV6-5
CASSSGTGEAEAFF
TGTGCCAGCAGCTCCGGGACAGGGGAGGCTGAAGCTTTCTTT
>TRBD2|NA|TRBJ2-7|TRBV2
CASSALAGVYEQYF
TGTGCCAGCAGTGCGCTAGCGGGAGTCTACGAGCAGTACTTC
>NA|few|TRBJ2-2|TRBV7-9
CASSHRTGELFF
TGTGCCAGCAGCCATCGGACCGGGGAGCTGTTTTTT
>NA|NA|TRBJ1-1|TRBV18
CASSPSPGDTEAFF
TGTGCCAGCTCACCAAGTCCAGGGGACACTGAAGCTTTCTTT
>NA|few|TRBJ2-3|TRBV19
CASSIGAGADTQYF
TGTGCCAGTAGTATCGGTGCAGGGGCAGATACGCAGTATTTT
>NA|NA|TRBJ1-1|TRBV7-2
CASSQWGRGTYTEAFF
TGTGCCAGCAGCCAATGGGGCAGGGGAACATACACTGAAGCTTTCTTT
>TRBD2|NA|TRBJ2-7|TRBV29-1
CSAVAGGPYEQYF
TGCAGCGCTGTAGCGGGAGGGCCTTACGAGCAGTACTTC
>TRBD1|NA|TRBJ2-5|TRBV9
CASSPGQENSETQYF
TGTGCCAGCAGCCCCGGACAGGAAAATAGCGAGACCCAGTACTTC
>NA|NA|TRBJ2-4|TRBV9
CASSVELAGNIQYF
TGTGCCAGCAGCGTAGAACTAGCAGGAAACATTCAGTACTTC
>TRBD1|NA|TRBJ2-5|TRBV7-2
CASSLDRASQTQYF
TGTGCCAGCAGTTTGGACAGGGCGAGTCAGACCCAGTACTTC